The 29 T cell receptor beta chains below come from one sample, sequenced in a study of blood T cell repertoires in COVID-19. Using immunoSEQ multiplex PCR, the repertoire was profiled, and TCRdb retains in-frame clones only, with some absent. The sample comprises fewer than 200,000 clones, approximately 90% of which are singletons, and around 1.9% rests with the top ten. Sequenced material: peripheral blood. The receptors were sampled from a man aged 18 to 35 who had recovered from COVID-19.

J is TRBJ2-1 and V is TRBV15, with D possibly TRBD2 on 7 matching bases. CDR3 size: 14 residues. CDR1 and CDR2 (germline): LNHNV, YYDKDF (reference sequence). Between the trimmed V and J ends, which lost 3 bases and 7 bases, there was a span of 13 bases. The CDR3 region is CATSRAGALNEQFF. For the CDR3, the DNA is TGTGCCACCAGCAGGGCGGGGGCTCTGAATGAGCAGTTCTTC.

The genes are TRBV2 and TRBJ1-2; D remains unclear. From germline, CDR1 is SNHLY and CDR2 FYNNEI. V was trimmed by 5 bases and J by 4 bases, leaving 14 bases between them. This CDR3 is 14 amino acids long. The CDR3 loop is CASSSKTGGYGYTF. The CDR3, as DNA: TGTGCCAGCAGTTCGAAGACGGGAGGCTATGGCTACACCTTC.

This rearrangement joins TRBV2 to TRBJ1-2; TRBD1 matches 7 bases. The germline V gene encodes CDR1 SNHLY and CDR2 FYNNEI. The CDR3 extends over 14 amino acids. V was clipped by 5 bases and J by 4 bases; unmatched bases: 7. CDR3 bases: TGTGCCAGCAGTCGAGGACAGGCTGTCTATGGCTACACCTTC. Translated, it gives CASSRGQAVYGYTF. The full variable domain, with the rest looked up from reference TRBV2 and TRBJ1-2, is EPEVTQTPSHQVTQMGQEVILRCVPISNHLYFYWYRQILGQKVEFLVSFYNNEISEKSEIFDDQFSVERPDGSNFTLKIRSTKLEDSAMYFCASSRGQAVYGYTFGSGTRLTVV.

The V call is TRBV27, the J call TRBJ2-5; possibly TRBD2 for D (6 bases). CDR1 is MNHEY and CDR2 is SMNVEV in the germline V gene (reference sequence). The germline V and J ends were trimmed by 11 bases and 5 bases, with 27 bases remaining between them. CDR3 length: 16 amino acids. In nucleotides, the CDR3 is TGTGCCCCAAGCCCGACCCCTGTCGGGAGTTCTGAGACCCAGTACTTC. Its translation: CAPSPTPVGSSETQYF.

In regard to this clone: Other DNA sequences within the sample encode an identical CDR3. The V and J genes are TRBV7-9 and TRBJ1-1; D possibly corresponds to TRBD1 (6 bases). From germline, CDR1 is SEHNR and CDR2 FQNEAQ (reference sequence). This CDR3 has 13 residues. The V end was cut by 5 bases, the J end by 1 base, with 8 bases between. CDR3 DNA sequence: TGTGCCAGCAGCCTGGGACAGAACACTGAAGCTTTCTTT. Translated: CASSLGQNTEAFF.

This clone has a handful of counts. The chain employs TRBV5-4 and TRBJ2-5; D remains unclear. The CDR3 runs 14 residues. V lost 4 bases and J lost 4, with 14 bases in between. Germline CDR1 reads SGHNT; CDR2 reads YYREEE (reference sequence). CDR3 in DNA: TGTGCCAGCAGCACTTTTTTAGAGCGAGAGACCCAGTACTTC. Its protein product is CASSTFLERETQYF.

Here the CDR3 DNA reads TGTGCCAGCAGGGAGACAGGGAGCTCCTACGAGCAGTACTTC. Amino acid sequence: CASRETGSSYEQYF. The chain carries TRBV27 and TRBJ2-7; 7 bases are a match to TRBD1. The V segment lost 6 bases and the J segment 0 bases; nucleotides outside the gene matches: 5. The CDR3 contains 14 residues. In germline, CDR1 is MNHEY, CDR2 SMNVEV (reference sequence).

The V and J genes are TRBV9 and TRBJ1-6; 8 nucleotides match TRBD1. V shed 4 bases, J shed 5 bases, and the junction held 5 bases outside the gene matches. Germline V CDR1 and CDR2: SGDLS, YYNGEE. The CDR3 runs 15 residues. CDR3 DNA: TGTGCCAGCAGCCCGAGGACAGGGAATAATTCACCCCTCCACTTT. Protein: CASSPRTGNNSPLHF.

CDR3 coding DNA: TGTGCCACCAGCAGGATTACCCGGACTAGCGGGAGAATGGCCGGGGAGCTGTTTTTT. Translation: CATSRITRTSGRMAGELFF. The chain employs TRBV15 and TRBJ2-2, with TRBD2 matching over 13 bases. Germline trimming cut 3 bases from V and 6 bases from J; bases unmatched to any gene: 13. Per germline, CDR1 LNHNV and CDR2 YYDKDF (reference sequence). The CDR3 is 19 residues long. Variable domain in full (rest from reference TRBV15 and TRBJ2-2): DAMVIQNPRYQVTQFGKPVTLSCSQTLNHNVMYWYQQKSSQAPKLLFHYYDKDFNNEADTPDNFQSRRPNTSFCFLDIRSPGLGDTAMYLCATSRITRTSGRMAGELFFGEGSRLTVL.

This clone was counted once. J is TRBJ1-5 and V is TRBV6-2 or TRBV6-3; no clear D. CDR3 length: 13 residues. Germline-derived CDR1 and CDR2 are MNHEY and SVGEGT. The V end was cut by 5 bases, the J end by 7 bases, with 12 bases between. The CDR3 spells CASSAEVGQPQHF. The CDR3 DNA follows: TGTGCCAGCAGTGCGGAAGTAGGACAGCCCCAGCATTTT.

This clone was observed a single time. This chain links TRBV19 with TRBJ2-1; TRBD1 aligns across 8 bases. Germline lookup yields CDR1 LNHDA and CDR2 SQIVND (reference sequence). With 7 bases clipped from V and 3 bases from J, the junction kept 8 bases outside the gene matches. This CDR3 has 15 amino acids. The chain's CDR3 is CASTSNRGDYNEQFF. The CDR3 DNA follows: TGTGCCAGTACTAGCAACAGGGGGGACTACAATGAGCAGTTCTTC. Looking up the rest from reference TRBV19 and TRBJ2-1 gives the full variable domain: DGGITQSPKYLFRKEGQNVTLSCEQNLNHDAMYWYRQDPGQGLRLIYYSQIVNDFQKGDIAEGYSVSREKKESFPLTVTSAQKNPTAFYLCASTSNRGDYNEQFFGPGTRLTVL.

The genes are TRBV9 and TRBJ2-1; 9 positions agree with TRBD2. Losses at the gene ends were 6 bases for V and 3 bases for J; bases not matched to a gene: 7. The CDR3 sequence is 15 residues long. Germline loops: CDR1 SGDLS, CDR2 YYNGEE. The CDR3 spells CASTRAGGLYNEQFF. CDR3 in DNA: TGTGCCAGCACGAGAGCGGGAGGACTCTACAATGAGCAGTTCTTC.

This clone was detected only once. This chain uses TRBV12-3 or TRBV12-4 with TRBJ2-3, with 7 positions matching TRBD2. This CDR3 has 13 amino acids. V lost 3 bases and J lost 8; bases outside the gene matches: 5. The CDR3 spells CASSLQGGGTQYF. The DNA for the CDR3 is TGTGCCAGCAGTTTGCAGGGCGGGGGTACGCAGTATTTT.

The chain carries TRBV7-9 and TRBJ1-4; weak D call: TRBD1 (6 bases). The V gene lost 6 bases and the J gene lost 6 bases, with 20 bases spanning the gap. Germline values: CDR1 SEHNR, CDR2 FQNEAQ (reference sequence). The CDR3 is 16 residues long. The CDR3: CASSLKKTGWDEKLFF. CDR3 nucleotides: TGTGCCAGCAGTTTGAAAAAGACAGGCTGGGATGAAAAACTGTTTTTT.

The chain combines TRBV29-1 with TRBJ2-7, with 12 nucleotides matching TRBD2. V shed 7 bases, J shed 3 bases, and the junction held 4 bases outside the gene matches. The CDR3 loop spans 13 amino acids. In germline, CDR1 is SQVTM, CDR2 ANQGSEA. In nucleotides, the CDR3 is TGCAGCGGTGTGACTAGCGGGAGCTACGAGCAGTACTTC. It is translated as CSGVTSGSYEQYF.

DNA for the CDR3: TGTGCCAGCAGTTCCCTTGGACTAGCGGGAGGGCCCTCGGTTTATACGAAGACCCAGTACTTC. Residues: CASSSLGLAGGPSVYTKTQYF. This sequence joins TRBV27 and TRBJ2-5; 15 nucleotides match TRBD2. V dropped 4 bases and J dropped 6; count of bases not matched to a gene: 21. Germline V gene data show CDR1 as MNHEY and CDR2 as SMNVEV (reference sequence). The CDR3 is made up of 21 amino acids.

The chain recombines TRBV2 with TRBJ2-1, with 8 bases matching TRBD1. There are 15 residues in the CDR3. Per germline, CDR1 SNHLY and CDR2 FYNNEI. J was trimmed by 0 bases and V by 8 bases; bases with no gene match: 6. This CDR3 reads CASAGQASSYNEQFF. In DNA form, the CDR3 reads TGTGCCAGCGCGGGACAGGCCAGCTCCTACAATGAGCAGTTCTTC.

V is TRBV2 and J is TRBJ2-1; possibly TRBD1 for D (6 bases). From germline, CDR1 is SNHLY and CDR2 FYNNEI. CDR3 length: 15 residues. Between the trimmed V and J ends, which lost 2 bases and 3 bases, there was a span of 11 bases. DNA of the CDR3: TGTGCCAGCAGTGAACGGGACACGGGCTACAATGAGCAGTTCTTC. This sequence encodes CASSERDTGYNEQFF.

The chain combines TRBV5-1 with TRBJ2-1; D unresolved. The germline V gene encodes CDR1 SGHRS and CDR2 YFSETQ. Trimming took off 2 bases at V and 0 bases at J, with 12 bases between the two ends. The CDR3 spans 16 residues. For the CDR3, the DNA is TGCGCCAGCAGCTTTGGGTCTTCGGGCTCCTACAATGAGCAGTTCTTC. It translates to CASSFGSSGSYNEQFF.

This sequence joins TRBV6-5 and TRBJ1-6; 8 nucleotides agree with TRBD1. This CDR3 is built from 14 residues. Per the germline V gene, CDR1 is MNHEY and CDR2 is SVGAGI. V shed 5 bases, J shed 6 bases, and the junction held 3 bases outside the gene matches. Here the CDR3 DNA reads TGTGCCAGCAGTCCGACAGGGGTTAATTCACCCCTCCACTTT. Translation gives CASSPTGVNSPLHF.

This chain connects TRBV12-5 to TRBJ2-1, with TRBD2 identical over 12 bases. V lost 5 bases, J lost 0 bases, and 8 bases stayed unmatched. Germline values: CDR1 LGHNT, CDR2 FRNRAP. The CDR3 runs 18 residues. CDR3 region: CASGIGTSGSYSYNEQFF. The CDR3 nucleotides read TGTGCTAGTGGTATAGGGACTAGCGGGTCTTACTCCTACAATGAGCAGTTCTTC.

The chain links TRBV2 to TRBJ1-2; 8 positions match TRBD1. The V and J ends lost 5 bases and 6 bases, in that order; junction bases with no gene match: 5. The CDR3 consists of 13 residues. CDR1 and CDR2 (germline): SNHLY, FYNNEI. The CDR3 DNA follows: TGTGCCAGCAGTCCGGACAGGGTGGATGGCTACACCTTC. This encodes CASSPDRVDGYTF.

V gene TRBV19 combines with J gene TRBJ1-3; TRBD1 matches at 9 bases. The CDR3 consists of 21 residues. The germline CDR1 and CDR2 sequences are LNHDA and SQIVND (reference sequence). J was trimmed by 3 bases and V by 4 bases; bases with no gene match: 22. The CDR3, as DNA: TGTGCCAGTAGTAGGAGACTGGACAGGGGAAGACATTGGCTATTTGGAAACACCATATATTTT. Residues: CASSRRLDRGRHWLFGNTIYF.

CDR3 loop: CATSAVAANTGELFF. CDR3 nucleotides: TGTGCCACCAGTGCCGTAGCGGCGAACACCGGGGAGCTGTTTTTT. The V call is TRBV24-1, the J call TRBJ2-2, with D possibly matching TRBD2 (6 bases). The germline gives CDR1 KGHDR, CDR2 SFDVKD. The V end was cut by 5 bases, the J end by 0 bases, with 9 bases between. This CDR3 spans 15 amino acids.

The chain joins TRBV2 to TRBJ2-3; TRBD2 matches 14 bases. The CDR3 sequence is 17 residues long. Germline V gives CDR1 SNHLY, CDR2 FYNNEI. Trimming took 3 bases from V and 1 from J; bases not matched to a gene: 3. The DNA for the CDR3 is TGTGCCAGCAGTGACGGGACTAGCGGGAGACGCACAGATACGCAGTATTTT. The encoded protein is CASSDGTSGRRTDTQYF. The full variable domain, its missing parts supplied by reference TRBV2 and TRBJ2-3, is EPEVTQTPSHQVTQMGQEVILRCVPISNHLYFYWYRQILGQKVEFLVSFYNNEISEKSEIFDDQFSVERPDGSNFTLKIRSTKLEDSAMYFCASSDGTSGRRTDTQYFGPGTRLTVL.

V is TRBV2 and J is TRBJ2-6; D is uncertain. The V end was cut by 5 bases, the J end by 0 bases, with 14 bases between. The CDR3 consists of 17 residues. The germline V gene encodes CDR1 SNHLY and CDR2 FYNNEI. The CDR3 reads CASSLQLLSSGANVLTF. CDR3 sequence (DNA): TGTGCCAGCAGTTTACAGCTATTGAGCTCTGGGGCCAACGTCCTGACTTTC.

J is TRBJ1-5 and V is TRBV7-2; D remains ambiguous. CDR1 and CDR2 (germline): SGHTA, FQGNSA. V lost 5 bases to trimming and J lost 0 bases, with 2 bases between them. The CDR3 consists of 12 residues. The CDR3 DNA is TGTGCCAGCAGCCATAGCAATCAGCCCCAGCATTTT. Translating gives CASSHSNQPQHF.

Turning to this clone: Within the sample, other DNA sequences also encode this same CDR3. J is TRBJ1-1 and V is TRBV10-3; 9 bases are a match to TRBD1. The CDR3 consists of 14 residues. The germline CDR1 and CDR2 sequences are ENHRY and SYGVKD. V shed 0 bases and J 4 bases; nucleotides not matched to a gene: 0. CDR3: CAISESTGGTEAFF. In nucleotides, the CDR3 is TGTGCCATCAGTGAGTCGACAGGGGGCACTGAAGCTTTCTTT.

The chain is built from TRBV7-9 and TRBJ2-7; 13 bases line up with TRBD2. V shed 4 bases and J 6 bases; nucleotides not matched to a gene: 9. Germline V gives CDR1 SEHNR, CDR2 FQNEAQ (reference sequence). CDR3 size: 16 residues. In DNA, the CDR3 is TGTGCCAGCAGCTCTCTGGTTGGACTAGCGGGAGCCGAGCAGTACTTC. Encoded protein: CASSSLVGLAGAEQYF. The full variable domain, completed using reference TRBV7-9 and TRBJ2-7, is DTGVSQNPRHKITKRGQNVTFRCDPISEHNRLYWYRQTLGQGPEFLTYFQNEAQLEKSRLLSDRFSAERPKGSFSTLEIQRTEQGDSAMYLCASSSLVGLAGAEQYFGPGTRLTVT.